What follows is one T cell receptor beta chain and its context. Antigen unknown. The study recruited healthy Caucasian donors from Russia who were aged about 6 to 90. Trimming took off 0 bases at V and 3 bases at J, with 17 bases between the two ends. The germline CDR1 and CDR2 sequences are LGHDT and YNNKEL (reference sequence). This CDR3 has 17 residues. This record belongs to a study of blood T cells in healthy people across ages. Study-wide points: Comparison with aged donors showed that long-lived donors had more naive CD4+ cells and higher diversity.

The second PCR ran about 7 to 12 cycles with a sample-barcoded 5' primer and J-beta primers. MiXCR, applied by TCRdb to the 5' RACE reads, yields one record per CDR3 protein. This table has 1.5 million to 2 million distinct CDR3 sequences, roughly 43% appearing once. Source material: blood. The chain carries TRBV3-1 and TRBJ1-2; a possible D gene is TRBD1 (6 bases). The receptor was isolated from a human donor in good health. The CDR3 nucleotides are TGTGCCAGCAGCCAAGAGATGTTTACAGGGAAGCACTATGGCTACACCTTC. Translation: CASSQEMFTGKHYGYTF.